Listed below are T cell receptor beta chains from one sample, sequenced in a study of T cell repertoires in cytomegalovirus infection. These receptors are not linked to any known antigen. TCRdb reanalysed the reads using MiXCR and keeps one entry per CDR3 protein. The sample contains approximately 120,000 distinct CDR3 sequences, approximately 28% of which appear only once. Sequenced material: CD8+ T cells from cultured PBMCs, taken from culture after CMV antigen stimulation. These receptors were collected from a human donor in good health (CMV status not recorded). Some clones in this sample may be carry-over from other donors' samples. Both conserved end residues are part of each CDR3. D genes are given only for firm matches. Clone sizes are given selectively: once, few, many, or a class where the clone is expanded.

D: .; V: TRBV27; size: .; J: TRBJ2-7; DNA: TGTGCCAGCAGTTTATCCGGGAACGAGCAGTACTTC; CDR3: CASSLSGNEQYF
D: .; V: TRBV2; size: .; J: TRBJ1-1; DNA: TGTGCCAGCAGTGTGACGGAGAACACTGAAGCTTTCTTT; CDR3: CASSVTENTEAFF
D: .; V: TRBV19; size: few; J: TRBJ1-2; DNA: TGTGCCAGTAGTAAATTCGGCGGAAACTATGGCTACACCTTC; CDR3: CASSKFGGNYGYTF
D: .; V: TRBV7-8; size: many; J: TRBJ2-2; DNA: TGTGCCAGCAGCTTACGGGGGGCGGACACCGGGGAGCTGTTTTTT; CDR3: CASSLRGADTGELFF
D: .; V: TRBV19; size: .; J: TRBJ1-5; DNA: TGTGCCAGTAGTATAGAGGGGAGCCAGCCCCAGCATTTT; CDR3: CASSIEGSQPQHF
D: .; V: TRBV28; size: many; J: TRBJ1-5; DNA: TGTGCCAGCAGTTACCACGACAGCAATCAGCCCCAGCATTTT; CDR3: CASSYHDSNQPQHF
D: .; V: TRBV6-5; size: .; J: TRBJ2-7; DNA: TGTGCCAGCAGTAAAAGGACGGGTGTCTACGAGCAGTACTTC; CDR3: CASSKRTGVYEQYF
D: TRBD1; V: TRBV15; size: .; J: TRBJ2-1; DNA: TGTGCCACCAGCGAAGGACAGGATGAGCAGTTCTTC; CDR3: CATSEGQDEQFF
D: .; V: TRBV11-2; size: few; J: TRBJ2-7; DNA: TGTGCCAGCAGCTCCTTCCGGGACTTGCTGTTGCAGTACTTC; CDR3: CASSSFRDLLLQYF
D: .; V: TRBV27; size: .; J: TRBJ1-2; DNA: TGTGCCAGCAGTGAAGGGGGTCAAAACTATGGCTACACCTTC; CDR3: CASSEGGQNYGYTF
D: .; V: TRBV27; size: few; J: TRBJ2-3; DNA: TGTGCCAGCAGTGGGTTGGCCAAGGCAGATACGCAGTATTTT; CDR3: CASSGLAKADTQYF
D: TRBD1; V: TRBV7-9; size: .; J: TRBJ2-7; DNA: TGTGCCAGCAGCTCGCCGGGACAGGGCTACGAGCAGTACTTC; CDR3: CASSSPGQGYEQYF
D: TRBD1; V: TRBV28; size: few; J: TRBJ1-2; DNA: TGTGCCAGCAGTCCCGGGACAGTGCCTCCGGGCTATGGCTACACCTTC; CDR3: CASSPGTVPPGYGYTF
D: .; V: TRBV27; size: .; J: TRBJ2-3; DNA: TGTGCCAGCAGTCCACCAAGCCTTACTAGCACAGATACGCAGTATTTT; CDR3: CASSPPSLTSTDTQYF
D: .; V: TRBV5-1; size: .; J: TRBJ1-1; DNA: TGCGCCAGCAGCTTGGGACCTGTGGGGACTGAAGCTTTCTTT; CDR3: CASSLGPVGTEAFF
D: TRBD1; V: TRBV4-1; size: .; J: TRBJ2-5; DNA: TGCGCCAGCAGCCAATCCGTGGACAGGTTGGAGACCCAGTACTTC; CDR3: CASSQSVDRLETQYF
D: TRBD1; V: TRBV6-5; size: .; J: TRBJ1-1; DNA: TGTGCCAGCAGGTCCGGGACAGTAGCTTTCTTT; CDR3: CASRSGTVAFF
D: .; V: TRBV19; size: .; J: TRBJ1-1; DNA: TGTGCCAGTAATCTTGGCACTGAAGCTTTCTTT; CDR3: CASNLGTEAFF
D: TRBD1; V: TRBV7-8; size: .; J: TRBJ1-5; DNA: TGTGCCAGCAGCCCGATATTCGGGGCCACAGGGGCTACCAATCAGCCCCAGCATTTT; CDR3: CASSPIFGATGATNQPQHF
D: .; V: TRBV13; size: few; J: TRBJ1-3; DNA: TGTGCCAGCAGCATAGGGGCTGGAAACACCATATATTTT; CDR3: CASSIGAGNTIYF
D: .; V: TRBV28; size: few; J: TRBJ2-1; DNA: TGTGCCAGCAGTTTCCTCGCACTGACTCAAAATGAGCAGTTCTTC; CDR3: CASSFLALTQNEQFF
D: .; V: TRBV25-1; size: few; J: TRBJ1-6; DNA: TGTGCCAGCACTGGGGGAAATTCACCCCTCCACTTT; CDR3: CASTGGNSPLHF
D: .; V: TRBV19; size: .; J: TRBJ1-1; DNA: TGTGCCACCAATCAGGGCTTGGGCACTGAAGCTTTCTTT; CDR3: CATNQGLGTEAFF
D: .; V: TRBV28; size: .; J: TRBJ1-1; DNA: TGTGCCAGCAGTCCCCGTTTAGGGAATTGGGCTGAAGCTTTCTTT; CDR3: CASSPRLGNWAEAFF
D: .; V: TRBV7-2; size: .; J: TRBJ1-1; DNA: TGTGCCAGCAAGAACGGGGGGGGTTTTGAAGCTTTCTTT; CDR3: CASKNGGGFEAFF
D: .; V: TRBV27; size: .; J: TRBJ2-3; DNA: TGTGCCAGCAGTCCCTCCCCAAGCACAGATACGCAGTATTTT; CDR3: CASSPSPSTDTQYF
D: .; V: TRBV6-2/TRBV6-3; size: .; J: TRBJ2-5; DNA: TGTGCCAGCAGTTCCCGAGACTACGGGATACAAGAGACCCAGTACTTC; CDR3: CASSSRDYGIQETQYF
D: TRBD2; V: TRBV12-3/TRBV12-4; size: .; J: TRBJ2-5; DNA: TGTGCCAGCAGTTTAAACCCGGGACTAGCGGGGGTTGGGACCCAGTACTTC; CDR3: CASSLNPGLAGVGTQYF
D: TRBD2; V: TRBV7-8; size: few; J: TRBJ2-5; DNA: TGTGCCAGCAGCTTAGCCCCGACTAGCGGGGGGGAGACCCAGTACTTC; CDR3: CASSLAPTSGGETQYF